The clone carrying this TCR beta chain was counted once. Its cognate antigen is unknown. A second about 7 to 11 cycle PCR used barcoded and J-beta primers. Using its own MiXCR run on the 5' RACE reads, TCRdb lists one record per CDR3 protein. Among roughly 800,000 distinct CDR3 sequences listed, roughly 64% were seen once. The record originates from a study of blood T cells in healthy people across ages. The study, taken as a whole, reports: Greater diversity and more naive CD4+ cells were seen in long-lived donors than in aged donors.

Every sample gave at least 5.5 micrograms of total RNA when it was extracted. The receptor was derived from a man between 25 and 39 years old in good health. Specimen: blood.

The CDR3 spells CASSRTSGRAPTMDEQFF. In nucleotides, the CDR3 is TGTGCCAGCAGCCGGACTAGCGGGAGGGCCCCCACCATGGATGAGCAGTTCTTC. This sequence joins TRBV6-1 and TRBJ2-1; TRBD2 agrees at 15 bases. CDR1 and CDR2 (germline): MNHNS, SASEGT. CDR3 size: 18 residues. Trimming took 6 bases from V and 8 from J; bases not matched to a gene: 14.